A single sample gave rise to the 15 T cell receptor beta chains below, sequenced in a study of blood T cell repertoires in COVID-19 (TCRdb year 2020). Libraries were made using the immunoSEQ multiplex PCR assay. In TCRdb, the immuneACCESS table is reduced to in-frame sequences with V and J assigned. These tables do not hold every clone; where another copy was compared, an unresolved V gene accounts for under half, and the others remain unexplained. The table for this sample lists 270,000 or so clones; approximately 91% of them were counted only once. 2% to 2.5% of the sample rests with the top ten. Sample: PBMCs or T cells enriched from blood (not recorded which). These receptors originate from a middle-aged woman with acute COVID-19.

The V gene is TRBV28, the J gene TRBJ1-2, with D perhaps TRBD1 (6 bases). The CDR3 extends over 12 amino acids. CDR1 is MDHEN and CDR2 is SYDVKM in the germline V gene. The V and J ends lost 5 bases and 5 bases respectively, with 9 bases between them. CDR3 DNA sequence: TGTGCCAGCAGTCCCGGACAGTATGGCTACACCTTC. This codes for CASSPGQYGYTF.

The rearrangement uses TRBV2 and TRBJ1-1; weak D call: TRBD1 (6 bases). Between the trimmed V and J ends, which lost 6 bases and 3 bases, there was a span of 20 bases. The CDR3 sequence is 16 residues long. From germline, CDR1 is SNHLY and CDR2 FYNNEI. Written as DNA, the CDR3 is TGTGCCAGCAGCGGAGGGGGGGAAGAGTCAGACACTGAAGCTTTCTTT. Translating gives CASSGGGEESDTEAFF. Full variable domain (missing parts from reference TRBV2 and TRBJ1-1): EPEVTQTPSHQVTQMGQEVILRCVPISNHLYFYWYRQILGQKVEFLVSFYNNEISEKSEIFDDQFSVERPDGSNFTLKIRSTKLEDSAMYFCASSGGGEESDTEAFFGQGTRLTVV.

J is TRBJ1-2 and V is TRBV19; D remains unclear. Trimming removed 6 bases at V and 4 bases at J, with 15 bases between. The CDR3 contains 14 residues. Germline-derived CDR1 and CDR2 are LNHDA and SQIVND (reference sequence). The CDR3 is CASSKREAGYGYTF. The CDR3 DNA is TGTGCCAGTAGCAAGAGGGAGGCAGGCTATGGCTACACCTTC.

Here the CDR3 reads CASSLGGTSDYEQYF. Here the CDR3 DNA reads TGCGCCAGCAGCTTGGGAGGGACTAGCGACTACGAGCAGTACTTC. The rearrangement joins TRBV5-1 to TRBJ2-7; the match to TRBD2 covers 10 bases. In germline, CDR1 is SGHRS, CDR2 YFSETQ. Germline trimming cut 0 bases from V and 3 bases from J; bases unmatched to any gene: 3. CDR3 size: 15 residues.

The V gene is TRBV24-1, the J gene TRBJ1-1; weak D call: TRBD1 (5 bases). Germline V gives CDR1 KGHDR, CDR2 SFDVKD. CDR3 length: 13 residues. Trimming removed 7 bases from V and 3 bases from J, with 11 bases in between. This chain's CDR3 is CATRAWDYTEAFF. CDR3 coding DNA: TGTGCCACCAGAGCCTGGGACTACACTGAAGCTTTCTTT.

This clone was picked up a small number of times. J is TRBJ1-2 and V is TRBV4-1; 9 nucleotides agree with TRBD1. In germline, CDR1 is MGHRA, CDR2 YSYEKL. With 4 bases clipped from V and 7 bases from J, the junction kept 4 bases outside the gene matches. The CDR3 contains 13 residues. The CDR3 reads CASSPGQGGGYTF. In nucleotides, the CDR3 is TGCGCCAGCAGCCCGGGACAGGGTGGTGGCTACACCTTC.

The gene calls are TRBV3-1 (or the pseudogene TRBV3-2) and TRBJ1-6; unclear D gene. Per germline, CDR1 LGHDT and CDR2 YNNKEL (reference sequence). The CDR3 extends over 16 amino acids. With 4 bases removed from V and 0 bases from J, the gap between germline ends came to 10 bases. The CDR3 coding sequence is TGTGCCAGCAGCCCCCGTAGGAGCTCCTATAATTCACCCCTCCACTTT. It encodes CASSPRRSSYNSPLHF.

The chain uses TRBV6-1 and TRBJ1-5; D is possibly TRBD1 (6 bases). This CDR3 is built from 13 residues. V gave up 0 bases and J gave up 6 bases, with 6 bases separating them. Germline-derived CDR1 and CDR2 are MNHNS and SASEGT. The CDR3 coding sequence is TGTGCCAGCAGTGAAGCAGGGGGTCAGCCCCAGCATTTT. Residues: CASSEAGGQPQHF.

This clone was seen a single time. V usage is TRBV4-1 and J usage is TRBJ2-1; the match to TRBD2 covers 11 bases. V trimming: 2 bases; J trimming: 4 bases; junction bases outside the gene matches: 4. The germline V gene has CDR1 MGHRA and CDR2 YSYEKL. CDR3 length: 16 residues. This CDR3 is CASSQSTSGGYNEQFF. The DNA for the CDR3 is TGCGCCAGCAGCCAATCCACTAGCGGGGGATACAATGAGCAGTTCTTC.

The CDR3 nucleotides are TGTGCCAGCAGCCCCCAGGCAGCCAGCTCCTACAATGAGCAGTTCTTC. Translation: CASSPQAASSYNEQFF. This sequence joins TRBV9 and TRBJ2-1; D is unresolved. V lost 4 bases to trimming and J lost 0 bases, with 14 bases between them. Looked up from germline, CDR1 is SGDLS and CDR2 is YYNGEE. CDR3 length equals 16 residues.

This chain uses TRBV3-1 (or the pseudogene TRBV3-2) with TRBJ1-1, with a possible D match to TRBD1 (5 bases). This CDR3 is 13 amino acids long. The V end lost 3 bases, the J end lost 11 bases, and 16 bases lay between the germline ends. The V gene's germline CDR1 is LGHDT and CDR2 YNNKEL (reference sequence). CDR3 DNA sequence: TGTGCCAGCAGCCAGGGGGGGGACCTCGGGGCTTTCTTT. Translated: CASSQGGDLGAFF.

This rearrangement joins TRBV11-3 to TRBJ2-7; no reliable D call. In germline, CDR1 is SGHNT, CDR2 YENEEA. The length of the CDR3 is 14 residues. V was shortened by 3 bases and J by 2 bases, with 11 bases between the two germline ends. The CDR3 DNA reads as TGTGCCAGCAGCTTTTCCGCGAGTACCTACGAGCAGTACTTC. The encoded protein is CASSFSASTYEQYF.

The rearrangement links TRBV15 to TRBJ1-5; 7 bases are shared with TRBD1. CDR3 length equals 11 residues. CDR1 and CDR2 (germline): LNHNV, YYDKDF (reference sequence). With 4 bases clipped from V and 11 bases from J, the junction kept 2 bases outside the gene matches. Here the CDR3 DNA reads TGTGCCACCAGCAAAGGACAGGCCCAGCATTTT. Protein product: CATSKGQAQHF.

This clone was observed once. The chain joins TRBV30 to TRBJ2-2; no clear D. CDR3 size: 16 residues. V lost 3 bases and J 1 base, leaving 15 bases between the germline ends. CDR1 and CDR2 from the germline V gene are GTSNPN and SVGIG (reference sequence). CDR3 amino acids: CAWSFGSSGNTGELFF. As DNA, the CDR3 is TGTGCCTGGAGCTTTGGTAGCTCGGGGAACACCGGGGAGCTGTTTTTT.

This CDR3 reads CASREWTSGYNEQFF. DNA of the CDR3: TGTGCCAGTAGGGAGTGGACTAGCGGTTACAATGAGCAGTTCTTC. The chain combines TRBV19 with TRBJ2-1; 10 bases align to TRBD2. The junction had 6 bases not matched to a gene; V was cut back by 6 bases and J by 4 bases. CDR1 is LNHDA, CDR2 SQIVND, per germline (reference sequence). The CDR3 is made up of 15 amino acids.